The 13 T cell receptor beta chains in this list originate from one sample, sequenced in a study of cytomegalovirus exposure and HLA in healthy donors. In the PCR, 60 Vbeta and 13 Jbeta primers were used. TCRdb's copy holds only in-frame clones and misses some; the assay was immunoSEQ multiplex PCR. The sample records 150,000 to 200,000 clones, about 70% being singletons. The specimen was PBMCs. These TCRs come from a man younger than 40 in good health and CMV-seropositive.

The V and J genes are TRBV5-1 and TRBJ2-1, with TRBD1 matching 12 bases. Trimming took 3 bases from V and 10 from J; bases not matched to a gene: 14. The germline gives CDR1 SGHRS, CDR2 YFSETQ. This CDR3 has 17 amino acids. The CDR3 here is CASSSGQGATRAKEQFF. The CDR3, as DNA: TGCGCCAGCAGCTCGGGACAGGGGGCAACTAGGGCAAAGGAGCAGTTCTTC.

This clone was seen a few times. The chain joins TRBV2 to TRBJ2-7; D perhaps matches TRBD1 (5 bases). CDR1 is SNHLY and CDR2 is FYNNEI in the germline V gene. This CDR3 spans 13 amino acids. The ends were cut back, 7 bases at V and 9 bases at J, with 19 bases in the middle. The chain's CDR3 is CASTMGQAWWQYF. CDR3 in DNA: TGTGCCAGCACAATGGGGCAGGCGTGGTGGCAGTACTTC.

The CDR3 DNA reads as TGTGCCAGCAGTTTGGTACAGGGGGGCTATGGCTACACCTTC. It encodes CASSLVQGGYGYTF. V gene TRBV28 combines with J gene TRBJ1-2; 8 nucleotides align to TRBD1. This CDR3 has 14 residues. V lost 3 bases, J lost 4 bases, and 4 bases stayed unmatched. Germline V lookup: CDR1 MDHEN, CDR2 SYDVKM.

The chain couples TRBV7-8 to TRBJ2-1, with 15 nucleotides matching TRBD2. Germline V gives CDR1 SGHVS, CDR2 FQNEAQ. This CDR3 comprises 17 residues. The J segment lost 8 bases and the V segment lost 5 bases, leaving 10 bases of the junction unmatched. This CDR3 is CASSTWTSGREGDEQFF. The CDR3, as DNA: TGTGCCAGCAGCACCTGGACTAGCGGGAGGGAGGGGGATGAGCAGTTCTTC.

This chain connects TRBV2 to TRBJ2-5, with TRBD2 identical over 7 bases. J was trimmed by 3 bases and V by 2 bases; bases with no gene match: 3. CDR3 length: 14 residues. CDR1 is SNHLY, CDR2 FYNNEI, per germline. CDR3: CASSERLAEETQYF. CDR3 nucleotides: TGTGCCAGCAGTGAAAGGCTAGCGGAAGAGACCCAGTACTTC.

In this sample, this clone turned up a few times. The genes are TRBV30 and TRBJ1-1, with 9 bases matching TRBD1. Per the germline V gene, CDR1 is GTSNPN and CDR2 is SVGIG (reference sequence). The CDR3 runs 11 residues. The CDR3 region has the DNA TGTGCGTACAGGGGGCGTGGTGAAGCTTTCTTT. Amino acid sequence: CAYRGRGEAFF.

The chain has TRBV6-5 and TRBJ2-2; D possibly corresponds to TRBD2 (5 bases). This CDR3 region has 15 residues. Germline V gives CDR1 MNHEY, CDR2 SVGAGI. Trimming took 2 bases from V and 1 from J, leaving 8 bases between them. The CDR3 loop is CASSYGGQNTGELFF. The CDR3 region has the DNA TGTGCCAGCAGTTACGGCGGGCAGAACACCGGGGAGCTGTTTTTT.

The rearrangement uses TRBV6-5 and TRBJ1-1, with TRBD1 as a possible D gene (5 bases). Trimming pared 7 bases from V and 2 bases from J, leaving 11 bases between. Germline values: CDR1 MNHEY, CDR2 SVGAGI. The CDR3 consists of 13 residues. The chain's CDR3 is CASISQVNTEAFF. CDR3 DNA sequence: TGTGCCAGCATTTCACAGGTTAACACTGAAGCTTTCTTT.

The chain joins TRBV19 to TRBJ2-7, with 9 bases lining up with TRBD2. Losses at the gene ends were 3 bases for V and 5 bases for J; bases not matched to a gene: 8. The CDR3 consists of 15 residues. Per the germline V gene, CDR1 is LNHDA and CDR2 is SQIVND (reference sequence). The CDR3 protein is CASSIVAGDLNEQYF. The CDR3 DNA reads TGTGCCAGTAGTATTGTAGCGGGAGATTTAAACGAGCAGTACTTC. Full variable domain (remainder filled in from reference TRBV19 and TRBJ2-7): DGGITQSPKYLFRKEGQNVTLSCEQNLNHDAMYWYRQDPGQGLRLIYYSQIVNDFQKGDIAEGYSVSREKKESFPLTVTSAQKNPTAFYLCASSIVAGDLNEQYFGPGTRLTVT.

In this sample, this clone turned up a few times. The gene calls are TRBV19 and TRBJ2-7, with D tentatively TRBD1 (6 bases). The V gene's germline CDR1 is LNHDA and CDR2 SQIVND (reference sequence). The CDR3 covers 14 residues. Trimming pared 6 bases from V and 2 bases from J, leaving 14 bases between. This chain's CDR3 is CASSTLWDTYEQYF. The CDR3 nucleotides are TGTGCCAGTAGCACCCTTTGGGACACCTACGAGCAGTACTTC.

This clone was counted a single time. One end of the junction is discordant with germline, which a read error may explain. The genes are TRBV7-9 and TRBJ1-2, with D tentatively TRBD1 (6 bases). Per the germline V gene, CDR1 is SEHNR and CDR2 is FQNEAQ (reference sequence). The CDR3 covers 12 residues. The CDR3 nucleotides read TGTTCCAGCAGCTACAGGGACTATGGCTACACCTTC. Its translation: CSSSYRDYGYTF.

This clone was counted a few times. V gene TRBV12-5 combines with J gene TRBJ2-1; the D gene is possibly TRBD2 (5 bases). The CDR3 runs to 14 residues. Trimming removed 4 bases at V and 10 bases at J, with 17 bases between. CDR1 is LGHNT, CDR2 FRNRAP, per germline. CDR3 amino acids: CASGSNRGDREQFF. The CDR3 nucleotides are TGTGCTAGTGGTTCCAACCGGGGAGATCGGGAGCAGTTCTTC.

The chain is built from TRBV28 and TRBJ2-6, with no clear D. The CDR3 extends over 15 amino acids. The V end lost 4 bases, the J end lost 2 bases, and 9 bases lay between the germline ends. The germline CDR1 and CDR2 sequences are MDHEN and SYDVKM. CDR3: CASSSTGTGANVLTF. The CDR3 DNA sequence: TGTGCCAGCAGTTCAACGGGTACTGGGGCCAACGTCCTGACTTTC. Filled out from reference TRBV28 and TRBJ2-6, the complete variable domain reads DVKVTQSSRYLVKRTGEKVFLECVQDMDHENMFWYRQDPGLGLRLIYFSYDVKMKEKGDIPEGYSVSREKKERFSLILESASTNQTSMYLCASSSTGTGANVLTFGAGSRLTVL.